One sample yielded the 12 T cell receptor beta chains listed below, sequenced in a study of shared clonotypes between healthy human individuals. Profiling relied on immunoSEQ multiplex PCR, and the TCRdb table lists in-frame clones only, not all of them. This table holds around 2.1 million clones, nearly 97% found once. Sample: naive CD4+ T cells sorted from blood. Subset of the sample: CD45RA+ positively selected. The source of these receptors is a man aged 18-30 years in good health.

The chain links TRBV9 to TRBJ2-6; 9 bases line up with TRBD1. There are 18 residues in the CDR3. Trimming removed 4 bases from V and 0 bases from J; junction bases left unmatched: 8. Germline-derived CDR1 and CDR2 are SGDLS and YYNGEE. Here the CDR3 DNA reads TGTGCCAGCAGCTATTGGGGACAGGGCAACTCTGGGGCCAACGTCCTGACTTTC. Translated, it gives CASSYWGQGNSGANVLTF.

This sequence joins TRBV2 and TRBJ2-5, with TRBD2 identical over 8 bases. The germline gives CDR1 SNHLY, CDR2 FYNNEI. The CDR3 length is 16 residues. The ends lost 3 bases at V and 6 bases at J; junction bases unmatched: 12. The CDR3 loop is CASSEEVSGVIKTQYF. The CDR3, as DNA: TGTGCCAGCAGTGAGGAGGTTAGCGGGGTGATAAAGACCCAGTACTTC.

The rearrangement uses TRBV7-2 and TRBJ2-5; TRBD2 agrees at 13 bases. Germline loops: CDR1 SGHTA, CDR2 FQGNSA. With 2 bases clipped from V and 5 bases from J, the junction kept 11 bases outside the gene matches. This CDR3 contains 18 residues. In nucleotides, the CDR3 is TGTGCCAGCAGCTTAATTCCCCGGACTAGCGGGGGTCGGGAGACCCAGTACTTC. Amino acid sequence: CASSLIPRTSGGRETQYF. Combining the CDR3 with reference TRBV7-2 and TRBJ2-5 gives the whole variable domain GAGVSQSPSNKVTEKGKDVELRCDPISGHTALYWYRQSLGQGLEFLIYFQGNSAPDKSGLPSDRFSAERTGGSVSTLTIQRTQQEDSAVYLCASSLIPRTSGGRETQYFGPGTRLLVL.

The V call is TRBV7-9, the J call TRBJ2-3; 11 bases match TRBD1. Trimming took 5 bases from V and 3 from J; bases not matched to a gene: 10. The CDR3 extends over 17 amino acids. The germline gives CDR1 SEHNR, CDR2 FQNEAQ (reference sequence). CDR3 DNA sequence: TGTGCCAGCAGCCGAAGGACAGGGGGCGGAGGTACAGATACGCAGTATTTT. Translation gives CASSRRTGGGGTDTQYF. The variable domain in full, completed from reference TRBV7-9 and TRBJ2-3, reads DTGVSQNPRHKITKRGQNVTFRCDPISEHNRLYWYRQTLGQGPEFLTYFQNEAQLEKSRLLSDRFSAERPKGSFSTLEIQRTEQGDSAMYLCASSRRTGGGGTDTQYFGPGTRLTVL.

In regard to this clone: This sample includes further DNA sequences coding for the same CDR3. The chain links TRBV5-1 to TRBJ2-7; 10 nucleotides match TRBD1. This CDR3 region has 14 residues. Germline trimming cut 4 bases from V and 4 bases from J; bases unmatched to any gene: 5. Germline loops: CDR1 SGHRS, CDR2 YFSETQ. CDR3 nucleotides: TGCGCCAGCAGCCCAGGACAGGGGGAGTACGAGCAGTACTTC. Translated: CASSPGQGEYEQYF. Looking up the rest from reference TRBV5-1 and TRBJ2-7 gives the full variable domain: KAGVTQTPRYLIKTRGQQVTLSCSPISGHRSVSWYQQTPGQGLQFLFEYFSETQRNKGNFPGRFSGRQFSNSRSEMNVSTLELGDSALYLCASSPGQGEYEQYFGPGTRLTVT.

V is TRBV7-2 and J is TRBJ1-1, with TRBD1 identical over 9 bases. J gave up 5 bases and V 4 bases, and 14 bases lay outside the gene matches. This CDR3 spans 17 amino acids. Per germline, CDR1 SGHTA and CDR2 FQGNSA. This chain's CDR3 is CASSSYPKQGARTEAFF. Written as DNA, the CDR3 is TGTGCCAGCAGCTCATATCCAAAACAGGGGGCAAGGACTGAAGCTTTCTTT. The variable domain in full, completed from reference TRBV7-2 and TRBJ1-1, reads GAGVSQSPSNKVTEKGKDVELRCDPISGHTALYWYRQSLGQGLEFLIYFQGNSAPDKSGLPSDRFSAERTGGSVSTLTIQRTQQEDSAVYLCASSSYPKQGARTEAFFGQGTRLTVV.

This clone was recorded only once. The chain combines TRBV6-6 with TRBJ2-5; unclear D gene. The CDR3 totals 14 residues. The germline CDR1 and CDR2 sequences are MNHNY and SVGAGI (reference sequence). Trimming took off 2 bases at V and 2 bases at J, with 9 bases between the two ends. CDR3 residues: CASSYGSGQETQYF. The CDR3, as DNA: TGTGCCAGCAGTTACGGTTCGGGTCAAGAGACCCAGTACTTC.

The genes are TRBV10-3 and TRBJ2-2, with 7 bases that match TRBD2. CDR1 and CDR2 (germline): ENHRY, SYGVKD. This CDR3 has 15 residues. After removal of 3 bases from V and 5 bases from J, the junction contained 6 bases not matched to a gene. The CDR3 DNA reads TGTGCCATCAGTGAAGGCGGGAGAGGGACCGGGGAGCTGTTTTTT. Its translation: CAISEGGRGTGELFF.

As DNA, the CDR3 is TGCAGCGTTGCCGACAAGGCTGGAAACACCATATATTTT. Protein sequence: CSVADKAGNTIYF. The chain is built from TRBV29-1 and TRBJ1-3, with D unresolved. V shed 4 bases and J shed 2 bases, with 9 bases lying between them. CDR3 length: 13 residues. Germline V lookup: CDR1 SQVTM, CDR2 ANQGSEA.

J is TRBJ2-7 and V is TRBV28; tentatively, D is TRBD1 (5 bases). The CDR3 contains 15 residues. Germline lookup yields CDR1 MDHEN and CDR2 SYDVKM. V lost 2 bases, J lost 0 bases, and 11 bases lay in between. CDR3 bases: TGTGCCAGCAGTTTAGCAGGGCTCCTCTCCTACGAGCAGTACTTC. It specifies CASSLAGLLSYEQYF.

The rearrangement joins TRBV5-6 to TRBJ2-1; TRBD1 is a possible D gene (6 bases). V dropped 0 bases and J dropped 3 bases, with 13 bases sitting between them. This CDR3 region has 16 residues. CDR1 is SGHDT and CDR2 is YYEEEE in the germline V gene. The CDR3 nucleotides are TGTGCCAGCAGCTTGGACAGGGTTAAGTACTACAATGAGCAGTTCTTC. This translates into CASSLDRVKYYNEQFF.

The table lists this clone with a count of one. The chain joins TRBV7-8 to TRBJ2-1, with 12 bases fitting TRBD2. V lost 6 bases and J lost 10; bases outside the gene matches: 10. The germline CDR1 and CDR2 sequences are SGHVS and FQNEAQ. This CDR3 has 15 residues. This CDR3 reads CASRHSGTSGSEQFF. The CDR3, as DNA: TGTGCCAGCAGGCACTCCGGGACTAGCGGGTCAGAGCAGTTCTTC.